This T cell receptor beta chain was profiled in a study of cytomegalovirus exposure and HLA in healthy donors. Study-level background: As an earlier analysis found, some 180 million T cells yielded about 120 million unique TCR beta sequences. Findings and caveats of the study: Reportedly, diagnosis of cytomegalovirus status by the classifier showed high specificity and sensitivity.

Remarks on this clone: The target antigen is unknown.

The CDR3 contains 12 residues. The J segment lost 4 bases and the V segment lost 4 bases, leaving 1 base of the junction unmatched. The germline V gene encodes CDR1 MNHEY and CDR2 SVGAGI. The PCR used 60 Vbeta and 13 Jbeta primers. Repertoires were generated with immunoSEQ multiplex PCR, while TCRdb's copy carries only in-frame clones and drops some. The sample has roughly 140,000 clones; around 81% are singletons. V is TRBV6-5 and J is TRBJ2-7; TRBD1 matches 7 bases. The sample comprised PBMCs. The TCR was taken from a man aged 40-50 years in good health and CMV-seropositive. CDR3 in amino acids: CASSSTGYEQYF. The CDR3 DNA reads TGTGCCAGCAGTTCGACAGGGTACGAGCAGTACTTC.